This T cell receptor (beta chain) stems from a study of cytomegalovirus exposure and HLA in healthy donors. Note on this clone: Its antigen remains unidentified.

60 Vbeta and 13 Jbeta primers were used in PCR. Methods used by the authors: Roughly 11 million shared chains were among about 80 million unique TCR beta chains counted in a later analysis. Data came from immunoSEQ multiplex PCR; TCRdb stores just in-frame clones and leaves some out. That table gives V, J and clone size, and the DNA gave D and trimming. The sample holds under 170,000 clones, more than 75% seen once. Whole-study results and caveats: Per a prior analysis, the majority of TCR beta V segments were productive roughly 87% or roughly 30% of the time.

This CDR3 contains 14 residues. CDR1 and CDR2 (germline): SGHTA, FQGNSA. Trimming cost V 2 bases and J 6 bases, with 12 bases left between them. Specimen: PBMCs. The V and J genes are TRBV7-2 and TRBJ2-3; D is possibly TRBD2 (5 bases). The clonotype comes from a human donor in good health. CDR3: CASSLLSVTDTQYF. The CDR3 DNA follows: TGTGCCAGCAGCTTACTTAGCGTAACGGATACGCAGTATTTT. Looking up the rest from reference TRBV7-2 and TRBJ2-3 gives the full variable domain: GAGVSQSPSNKVTEKGKDVELRCDPISGHTALYWYRQSLGQGLEFLIYFQGNSAPDKSGLPSDRFSAERTGGSVSTLTIQRTQQEDSAVYLCASSLLSVTDTQYFGPGTRLTVL.